These T cell receptor beta chains were read from a single sample in a study of shared clonotypes between healthy human individuals. TCRdb's table, derived via immunoSEQ multiplex PCR, lists solely in-frame clones and lacks some. The top ten clones hold 1.1% of a sample with millions of clones, approximately 94% of them seen once. Sequenced: naive CD8+ T cells sorted from blood. The receptors come from a man younger than 35 in good health. CDR3s include the opening cysteine and the closing phenylalanine or tryptophan. Fields, in order: V gene, clone size, J gene, D gene, CDR3 protein, CDR3 DNA. A D gene is named only where the DNA matches it firmly. Expanded clones get a size class; other rows say once, few or many, or leave the size out.

>TRBV4-1|.|TRBJ1-1|TRBD1
CASSQRGQGATEAFF
TGCGCCAGCAGCCAACGAGGACAGGGGGCGACTGAAGCTTTCTTT
>TRBV11-3|.|TRBJ2-2|.
CASSSNTGELFF
TGTGCCAGCAGTTCGAACACCGGGGAGCTGTTTTTT
>TRBV5-6|few|TRBJ1-2|.
CASRIGTVYGYTF
TGTGCCAGCAGAATCGGGACGGTCTATGGCTACACCTTC
>TRBV5-8|.|TRBJ2-3|.
CASSFSRASTDTQYF
TGTGCCAGCAGCTTTTCCCGGGCTAGCACAGATACGCAGTATTTT
>TRBV9|.|TRBJ1-2|TRBD1
CASKKSETGIYGYTF
TGTGCCAGCAAGAAATCCGAGACAGGGATCTATGGCTACACCTTC
>TRBV2|.|TRBJ1-2|TRBD1
CASSEGTEDYGYTF
TGTGCCAGCAGTGAGGGGACAGAAGATTATGGCTACACCTTC
>TRBV15|.|TRBJ1-4|TRBD1
CATSTTRPGQGNEKLFF
TGTGCCACCAGCACCACTAGACCGGGACAGGGTAATGAAAAACTGTTTTTT
>TRBV5-6|.|TRBJ2-7|TRBD1
CASSLEGQGFTHEQYF
TGTGCCAGCAGCTTGGAAGGACAGGGGTTTACCCACGAGCAGTACTTC
>TRBV10-1|once|TRBJ2-1|TRBD1
CASIQDRVGYNEQFF
TGCGCCAGCATTCAAGACAGGGTTGGCTACAATGAGCAGTTCTTC
>TRBV29-1|.|TRBJ2-1|TRBD2
CSVDPSGGAYNEQFF
TGCAGCGTTGACCCTAGCGGGGGGGCTTACAATGAGCAGTTCTTC
>TRBV11-2|once|TRBJ2-3|TRBD2
CASSLLAGGRTDTQYF
TGTGCCAGCAGCTTATTAGCGGGAGGGCGTACAGATACGCAGTATTTT
>TRBV16|.|TRBJ1-6|TRBD1
CASSHTTGFGTYMALHF
TGTGCCAGCAGCCACACGACAGGGTTCGGGACATATATGGCCCTCCACTTT
>TRBV19|.|TRBJ2-7|.
CASSPEGAGVFYEQYF
TGTGCCAGTAGTCCAGAGGGGGCGGGAGTCTTCTACGAGCAGTACTTC
>TRBV28|.|TRBJ2-1|TRBD2
CASSSASGGIISSYNEQFF
TGTGCCAGCAGTTCGGCCAGCGGGGGGATTATTTCCTCCTACAATGAGCAGTTCTTC
>TRBV9|.|TRBJ2-7|TRBD2
CASSPVGTSGPYEQYF
TGTGCCAGCAGTCCGGTGGGCACTAGCGGCCCCTACGAGCAGTACTTC
>TRBV2|.|TRBJ2-1|TRBD2
CASRAPLAGEYNEQFF
TGTGCCAGCAGGGCCCCCTTGGCGGGGGAGTACAATGAGCAGTTCTTC